This TCR beta chain comes out of a study of regulatory T cells in long-lasting Graves disease. As for time point: newly diagnosed GD, antithyroid drugs for less than 3 months. Extracted PBMC RNA gave rise to the TCR library. V lost 5 bases, J lost 7 bases, and 23 bases lay in between. CDR3 length: 16 residues. This clonotype was counted ten times or more. Relying on iRepertoire HTBI primers and Arm-PCR of CDR3 regions, the team built TCR beta libraries. Via MiXCR, TCRdb re-called the multiplex PCR reads, giving one row per CDR3 protein. The sample includes hundreds of thousands of distinct CDR3 sequences, around 15% of them seen just once. Another study also made use of these data, one on T cells in Graves' hyperthyroidism and ophthalmopathy. That work adds: Exclusions: uncontrolled infection, other autoimmune disease, pregnancy, lactation. First-round RT-PCR targeting the TCR CDR3 was performed with the HTBI primer set. In the blood, most expanded thyroid clonotypes above 0.001 appeared as well.

The TCR comes from a woman in her 30s with Graves disease. The sample here was peripheral blood mononuclear cells (PBMCs), taken at new diagnosis, from a patient treated with antithyroid drugs. The V and J genes are TRBV12-3 or TRBV12-4 and TRBJ2-5; possibly TRBD1 or TRBD2 for D (6 bases each). As DNA, the CDR3 is TGTGCCAGCAGTGGCTCTCTGGCCGGGAGAGGGGGGACCCAGTACTTC. This encodes CASSGSLAGRGGTQYF.